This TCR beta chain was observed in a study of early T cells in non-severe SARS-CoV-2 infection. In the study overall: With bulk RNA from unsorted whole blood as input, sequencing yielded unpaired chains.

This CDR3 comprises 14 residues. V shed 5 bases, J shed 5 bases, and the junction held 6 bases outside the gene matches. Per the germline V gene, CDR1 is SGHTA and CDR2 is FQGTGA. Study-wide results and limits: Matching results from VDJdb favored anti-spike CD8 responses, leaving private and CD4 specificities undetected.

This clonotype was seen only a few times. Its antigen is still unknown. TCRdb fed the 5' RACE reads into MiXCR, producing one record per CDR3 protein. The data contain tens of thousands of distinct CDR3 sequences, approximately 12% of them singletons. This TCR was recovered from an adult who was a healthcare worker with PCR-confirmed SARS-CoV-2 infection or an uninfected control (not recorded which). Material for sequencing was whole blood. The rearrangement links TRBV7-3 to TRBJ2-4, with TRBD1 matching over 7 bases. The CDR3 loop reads CASSLQGVENIQYF. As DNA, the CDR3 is TGTGCCAGCAGCCTCCAGGGGGTCGAAAACATTCAGTACTTC.